The 25 T cell receptor beta chains below were found in one sample sequenced in a study of identical twins. From the 5' RACE reads, TCRdb called clonotypes with MiXCR, one entry per CDR3 protein. The data hold just over 450,000 distinct CDR3 sequences, with approximately 15% observed a single time. This same sample was also part of a study on yellow fever vaccine responses in identical twins.

Sequences were obtained from CD4+ T cells sorted from blood. Source of these receptors: a woman between 18 and 30 years old in good health.

A few counts support this clonotype. The J gene is TRBJ2-5, the V gene TRBV28, with D perhaps matching TRBD2 (5 bases). The CDR3 sequence is 14 residues long. Germline-derived CDR1 and CDR2 are MDHEN and SYDVKM. The V and J ends lost 3 bases and 0 bases respectively, with 8 bases between them. Here the CDR3 reads CASSLPGNQETQYF. The CDR3, as DNA: TGTGCCAGCAGTTTGCCCGGGAACCAAGAGACCCAGTACTTC.

In regard to this clonotype: It may be a read error: a sequence one base away is much more abundant. V gene TRBV7-2 combines with J gene TRBJ2-3, with 7 bases fitting TRBD2. Per germline, CDR1 SGHTA and CDR2 FQGNSA. V lost 9 bases and J lost 2; bases outside the gene matches: 2. The CDR3 spans 12 residues. In nucleotides, the CDR3 is TGTGCCAGGGGGGGGGACACAGATACGCAGTATTTT. Residues: CARGGDTDTQYF.

There are many counts of this clonotype. The chain joins TRBV10-2 to TRBJ2-1; no definite D call. V lost 0 bases, J lost 8 bases, and 2 bases lay in between. The CDR3 sequence is 11 residues long. Germline lookup yields CDR1 WSHSY and CDR2 SAAADI. The CDR3 protein is CASSESYEQFF. CDR3 coding DNA: TGCGCCAGCAGTGAGTCGTATGAGCAGTTCTTC.

CDR3 sequence: CASSQDPWSASFHVEQYF. The CDR3 DNA reads TGCGCCAGCAGCCAAGACCCGTGGTCGGCCTCCTTTCATGTTGAGCAGTACTTC. This chain connects TRBV4-1 to TRBJ2-7; D is unclear. With 0 bases removed from V and 7 bases from J, the gap between germline ends came to 25 bases. Germline CDR1 reads MGHRA; CDR2 reads YSYEKL. The CDR3 has 18 amino acids.

As regards this clonotype: One end of the junction does not line up with germline, which may come from a read error. The V and J genes are TRBV15 and TRBJ2-1; 12 nucleotides match TRBD2. Germline loops: CDR1 LNHNV, CDR2 YYDKDF (reference sequence). The CDR3 contains 15 residues. The CDR3: CATTRDVLAGGEQFF. The CDR3 region has the DNA TGTGCCACCACCAGAGATGTACTAGCGGGAGGTGAGCAGTTCTTC.

At least ten counts were recorded for this clonotype. The chain recombines TRBV29-1 with TRBJ2-7; 8 positions match TRBD1. This CDR3 has 16 amino acids. Trimming cost V 4 bases and J 4 bases; bases outside gene matches: 15. Looked up from germline, CDR1 is SQVTM and CDR2 is ANQGSEA. The CDR3 is CSVGVGTQGARYEQYF. The CDR3 bases are TGCAGCGTTGGAGTAGGTACCCAGGGGGCGCGATACGAGCAGTACTTC.

This clonotype was observed a few times. The V and J genes are TRBV5-1 and TRBJ1-1; D uncertain. The length of the CDR3 is 14 residues. The ends were cut back, 5 bases at V and 2 bases at J, with 13 bases in the middle. Germline V CDR1 and CDR2: SGHRS, YFSETQ. CDR3 amino acids: CASRFERDNTEAFF. The CDR3 DNA follows: TGCGCCAGCAGGTTCGAGAGAGATAACACTGAAGCTTTCTTT.

This clonotype came up a few times. The genes are TRBV21-1 and TRBJ2-7; the DNA was not compared with TRBD1, the D call given in the table. TRBV21-1 is a pseudogene segment. This CDR3 has 18 amino acids. CDR3 region: CASSKYGGRGESPYEQYF. DNA of the CDR3: TGTGCCAGCAGCAAATATGGTGGTAGGGGGGAATCCCCCTACGAGCAGTACTTC.

Many counts were recorded for this clonotype. V is TRBV5-1 and J is TRBJ2-5, with 8 bases that match TRBD1. The CDR3 is 16 amino acids. Germline V gene data show CDR1 as SGHRS and CDR2 as YFSETQ. J gave up 2 bases and V 0 bases, and 6 bases lay outside the gene matches. The CDR3 sequence: CASSLADRGIQETQYF. For the CDR3, the DNA is TGCGCCAGCAGCTTGGCCGACAGGGGTATACAAGAGACCCAGTACTTC.

This clonotype came up a few times. The V gene is TRBV9, the J gene TRBJ1-5, with D uncertain. CDR1 is SGDLS, CDR2 YYNGEE, per germline. This CDR3 is built from 16 residues. With 0 bases removed from V and 0 bases from J, the gap between germline ends came to 10 bases. The CDR3 bases are TGTGCCAGCAGCGTAGGGGCGGGGAATAGCAATCAGCCCCAGCATTTT. Its protein product is CASSVGAGNSNQPQHF.

DNA of the CDR3: TGTGCCAGCAGCGTAGTGGGTAGCGGGGGGCCCTTGGATACGCAGTATTTT. It specifies CASSVVGSGGPLDTQYF. The chain joins TRBV9 to TRBJ2-3; 10 bases agree with TRBD2. The CDR3 totals 17 residues. The germline CDR1 and CDR2 sequences are SGDLS and YYNGEE. Germline trimming cut 0 bases from V and 6 bases from J; bases unmatched to any gene: 10.

The V gene is TRBV7-2, the J gene TRBJ2-5; 10 bases are shared with TRBD1. The CDR3 runs to 17 residues. V lost 2 bases, J lost 3 bases, and 9 bases stayed unmatched. Germline V CDR1 and CDR2: SGHTA, FQGNSA. The CDR3 protein is CASSLSWDRGFEETQYF. The DNA for the CDR3 is TGTGCCAGCAGCTTATCGTGGGACAGGGGTTTTGAAGAGACCCAGTACTTC.

This CDR3 is CASSERTSGRAGEQYF. In DNA, the CDR3 is TGTGCCAGCAGCGAGAGGACTAGCGGGAGGGCCGGCGAGCAGTACTTC. This chain joins TRBV7-2 and TRBJ2-7; 15 bases line up with TRBD2. V was clipped by 5 bases and J by 6 bases; unmatched bases: 8. Germline lookup yields CDR1 SGHTA and CDR2 FQGNSA. The CDR3 length is 16 residues.

The chain uses TRBV23-1 and TRBJ2-1, with TRBD1 matching over 7 bases. TRBV23-1 belongs to the ORF category, with a function that is uncertain. J lost 2 bases, V lost 2 bases, and 12 bases had no gene match. The CDR3 is 18 amino acids. In DNA, the CDR3 is TGCGCCAGCAGTCAACCCATTAGACAGGGCATCGCCTACAATGAGCAGTTCTTC. It encodes CASSQPIRQGIAYNEQFF.

In its sample, this clonotype was seen a few times. The chain recombines TRBV20-1 with TRBJ1-1; 8 bases align to TRBD1. Germline V gives CDR1 DFQATT, CDR2 SNEGSKA (reference sequence). The length of the CDR3 is 15 residues. V lost 0 bases and J lost 7; bases outside the gene matches: 10. The CDR3 nucleotides read TGCAGTGCTAGAGATATTCGGACAGGGCATTATGAAGCTTTCTTT. It yields the protein CSARDIRTGHYEAFF.

V and J are TRBV30 and TRBJ2-6; D is uncertain. CDR1 is GTSNPN and CDR2 is SVGIG in the germline V gene (reference sequence). The CDR3 runs to 15 residues. V gave up 1 base and J gave up 0 bases, with 7 bases separating them. The CDR3 loop is CAWSGGTSGANVLTF. CDR3 in DNA: TGTGCCTGGAGTGGAGGAACCTCTGGGGCCAACGTCCTGACTTTC. Complete variable domain (other parts from reference TRBV30 and TRBJ2-6): SQTIHQWPATLVQPVGSPLSLECTVEGTSNPNLYWYRQAAGRGLQLLFYSVGIGQISSEVPQNLSASRPQDRQFILSSKKLLLSDSGFYLCAWSGGTSGANVLTFGAGSRLTVL.

This clonotype was recorded a few times. The chain couples TRBV15 to TRBJ2-2, with D possibly TRBD1 on 6 matching bases. CDR1 is LNHNV and CDR2 is YYDKDF in the germline V gene (reference sequence). V was trimmed by 2 bases and J by 8 bases, leaving 12 bases between them. The CDR3 runs to 14 residues. CDR3 bases: TGTGCCACCAGCAGACTGACAGGCACGGGGGAGCTGTTTTTT. Translation gives CATSRLTGTGELFF.

The CDR3 DNA reads as TGTGCCAGCAGCCAAGTTATTTCCTATATGGACTATGGCTACACCTTC. Protein: CASSQVISYMDYGYTF. The rearrangement joins TRBV4-2 to TRBJ1-2; D not certain. Trimming shortened V by 1 base and J by 3 bases, and 15 bases separated the two germline ends. CDR1 and CDR2 (germline): LGHNA, YNFKEQ. This CDR3 region has 16 residues.

This clonotype was seen more than once but under ten times. The gene calls are TRBV29-1 and TRBJ1-6, with D hard to call. Germline V lookup: CDR1 SQVTM, CDR2 ANQGSEA. The CDR3 has 12 residues. V lost 3 bases and J lost 13, with 13 bases in between. As DNA, the CDR3 is TGCAGCGTTGAGTCTCAGAGTTCGCCCCTCCACTTT. Translating it yields CSVESQSSPLHF.

The table lists this clonotype with a few counts. The rearrangement joins TRBV5-1 to TRBJ2-5; D remains ambiguous. Germline CDR1 is SGHRS and CDR2 is YFSETQ. The CDR3 has 16 residues. Trimming pared 0 bases from V and 2 bases from J, leaving 14 bases between. In nucleotides, the CDR3 is TGCGCCAGCAGCTTGGCCGCGTCCTCACCTCAAGAGACCCAGTACTTC. Translation gives CASSLAASSPQETQYF.

This sequence joins TRBV27 and TRBJ1-6; the D is unclear. V shed 2 bases and J shed 3 bases, with 17 bases lying between them. The CDR3 totals 18 residues. The germline V gene has CDR1 MNHEY and CDR2 SMNVEV (reference sequence). The CDR3 protein is CASSLTVSPLVYNSPLHF. The CDR3 region has the DNA TGTGCCAGCAGTTTAACGGTATCCCCCCTGGTCTATAATTCACCCCTCCACTTT.

CDR3 amino acids: CATSEGGTDTQYF. The DNA of the CDR3 is TGTGCCACCAGTGAGGGGGGGACAGATACGCAGTATTTT. The chain couples TRBV24-1 to TRBJ2-3, with TRBD2 matching over 7 bases. Germline CDR1 reads KGHDR; CDR2 reads SFDVKD. CDR3 length: 13 residues. V was clipped by 4 bases and J by 3 bases; unmatched bases: 0.

This clonotype was recorded a few times. The genes are TRBV18 and TRBJ2-5; no clear D. V dropped 2 bases and J dropped 5 bases, with 6 bases sitting between them. Germline loops: CDR1 KGHSH, CDR2 LQKENI. The CDR3 covers 12 residues. CDR3 in amino acids: CASSPGSETQYF. In DNA form, the CDR3 reads TGTGCCAGCTCACCAGGTTCCGAGACCCAGTACTTC.

The rearrangement uses TRBV5-1 and TRBJ2-7, with D maybe TRBD2 (5 bases). CDR1 is SGHRS and CDR2 is YFSETQ in the germline V gene. The V end lost 0 bases, the J end lost 7 bases, and 17 bases lay between the germline ends. CDR3 length equals 15 residues. The CDR3 DNA reads as TGCGCCAGCAGCTTGGGGCGTAGAGAGGCGGGTGAGCAGTACTTC. Protein: CASSLGRREAGEQYF.

With respect to this clonotype: A much larger clone differs by one base, so this may be a read error. The rearrangement joins TRBV3-1 to TRBJ2-7; D not certain. Germline V lookup: CDR1 LGHDT, CDR2 YNNKEL (reference sequence). The CDR3 totals 13 residues. The CDR3 sequence: CASSQVASYGQYF. In DNA form, the CDR3 reads TGTGCCAGCAGCCAAGTGGCCTCCTACGGGCAGTACTTC.